A single sample gave rise to the 13 T cell receptor beta chains below, sequenced in a study of cytomegalovirus exposure and HLA in healthy donors. Use of 60 Vbeta and 13 Jbeta primers characterized the PCR. The repertoire was sequenced with immunoSEQ multiplex PCR; TCRdb's copy has only in-frame clones and lacks some. The sample contains about 130,000 clones, around 83% of which appear only once. Sequenced sample: PBMCs. The origin of the receptors is a human donor in good health.

In DNA form, the CDR3 reads TGTGCCAGCAGCGGACAGACTGAAGCTTTCTTT. Amino acid sequence: CASSGQTEAFF. This chain links TRBV9 with TRBJ1-1; perhaps TRBD1 as D (5 bases). There are 11 residues in the CDR3. Germline lookup yields CDR1 SGDLS and CDR2 YYNGEE. V was shortened by 3 bases and J by 5 bases, with 5 bases between the two germline ends. Full variable domain (rest looked up from reference TRBV9 and TRBJ1-1): DSGVTQTPKHLITATGQRVTLRCSPRSGDLSVYWYQQSLDQGLQFLIQYYNGEERAKGNILERFSAQQFPDLHSELNLSSLELGDSALYFCASSGQTEAFFGQGTRLTVV.

The chain is built from TRBV5-1 and TRBJ2-2; 10 nucleotides agree with TRBD1. The CDR3 runs to 16 residues. J was trimmed by 4 bases and V by 5 bases; bases with no gene match: 8. Germline V CDR1 and CDR2: SGHRS, YFSETQ. CDR3 loop: CASRPGTGEPTGELFF. The CDR3 DNA is TGCGCCAGCAGGCCGGGGACAGGGGAACCCACCGGGGAGCTGTTTTTT.

V and J are TRBV6-5 and TRBJ2-7, with D perhaps matching TRBD1 (7 bases). The V gene lost 5 bases and the J gene lost 4 bases, with 12 bases spanning the gap. CDR1 is MNHEY, CDR2 SVGAGI, per germline. There are 13 residues in the CDR3. This CDR3 reads CASSQGDSYEQYF. In DNA form, the CDR3 reads TGTGCCAGCAGTCAGGGGGACTCTTACGAGCAGTACTTC.

The J gene is TRBJ1-4, the V gene TRBV5-1, with D possibly TRBD1 on 5 matching bases. Trimming took off 2 bases at V and 2 bases at J, with 16 bases between the two ends. The CDR3 covers 17 residues. Germline CDR1 and CDR2: SGHRS and YFSETQ. CDR3 region: CASSFKRTGVTNEKLFF. The CDR3 region has the DNA TGCGCCAGCAGCTTTAAGCGGACGGGGGTCACTAATGAAAAACTGTTTTTT. The variable domain in full, completed from reference TRBV5-1 and TRBJ1-4, reads KAGVTQTPRYLIKTRGQQVTLSCSPISGHRSVSWYQQTPGQGLQFLFEYFSETQRNKGNFPGRFSGRQFSNSRSEMNVSTLELGDSALYLCASSFKRTGVTNEKLFFGSGTQLSVL.

This chain uses TRBV6-1 with TRBJ1-1; maybe TRBD1 (5 bases). CDR1 and CDR2 from the germline V gene are MNHNS and SASEGT. This CDR3 is 14 amino acids long. V lost 5 bases, J lost 1 base, and 11 bases lay in between. DNA for the CDR3: TGTGCCAGCAGTACGGGACTCTCGAACACTGAAGCTTTCTTT. This gives the protein CASSTGLSNTEAFF.

The chain couples TRBV7-3 to TRBJ1-1; D is perhaps TRBD1 (6 bases). The CDR3 sequence is 14 residues long. Germline values: CDR1 SGHTA, CDR2 FQGTGA. V was shortened by 4 bases and J by 4 bases, with 13 bases between the two germline ends. CDR3: CASSSQGPGTEAFF. CDR3 nucleotide sequence: TGTGCCAGCAGCTCACAGGGTCCAGGCACTGAAGCTTTCTTT.

The chain combines TRBV5-1 with TRBJ1-3, with 8 bases identical to TRBD1. The CDR3 loop spans 14 amino acids. CDR1 is SGHRS, CDR2 YFSETQ, per germline. Trimming at V came to 4 bases and at J to 8 bases, leaving 8 bases not matched to a gene. The CDR3 region is CASSPGQAGYTIYF. CDR3 coding DNA: TGCGCCAGCAGCCCGGGACAGGCCGGGTACACCATATATTTT.

J is TRBJ2-7 and V is TRBV5-6, with D possibly matching TRBD2 (5 bases). V lost 2 bases and J 2 bases, leaving 11 bases between the germline ends. Germline V CDR1 and CDR2: SGHDT, YYEEEE. The CDR3 covers 14 residues. CDR3 region: CASSFAFGAYEQYF. CDR3 DNA: TGTGCCAGCAGCTTTGCCTTCGGGGCCTACGAGCAGTACTTC.

The chain is built from TRBV4-1 and TRBJ2-7, with TRBD1 matching 8 bases. CDR1 and CDR2 from the germline V gene are MGHRA and YSYEKL. Trimming removed 1 base from V and 4 bases from J; junction bases left unmatched: 9. CDR3 length: 16 amino acids. In DNA form, the CDR3 reads TGCGCCAGCAGCCAAGCGGGGACAGGTTCGCTTTACGAGCAGTACTTC. Translating gives CASSQAGTGSLYEQYF.

The rearrangement uses TRBV19 and TRBJ1-1; 9 positions match TRBD1. Trimming cost V 6 bases and J 7 bases; bases outside gene matches: 6. Germline loops: CDR1 LNHDA, CDR2 SQIVND (reference sequence). This CDR3 is built from 13 residues. The CDR3 loop reads CASRYGTGLEAFF. The DNA for the CDR3 is TGTGCCAGTAGGTATGGGACAGGGCTTGAAGCTTTCTTT. Drawing the rest from reference TRBV19 and TRBJ1-1, the complete variable domain is DGGITQSPKYLFRKEGQNVTLSCEQNLNHDAMYWYRQDPGQGLRLIYYSQIVNDFQKGDIAEGYSVSREKKESFPLTVTSAQKNPTAFYLCASRYGTGLEAFFGQGTRLTVV.

The CDR3 nucleotides are TGTGCCAGCAGCTTAGGGAGGGGCTCAGATACGCAGTATTTT. It yields the protein CASSLGRGSDTQYF. The chain is built from TRBV11-3 and TRBJ2-3; maybe TRBD2 (6 bases). The germline gives CDR1 SGHNT, CDR2 YENEEA. CDR3 size: 14 residues. V shed 1 base and J shed 4 bases, with 9 bases lying between them.

This chain connects TRBV7-9 to TRBJ1-2; D gene unclear. Trimming left V 8 bases short and J 7 bases short, with 20 bases between. The germline gives CDR1 SEHNR, CDR2 FQNEAQ (reference sequence). The CDR3 runs 14 residues. CDR3 in amino acids: CASGKGGSASGYTF. In DNA, the CDR3 is TGTGCCAGCGGAAAAGGCGGATCGGCCTCTGGCTACACCTTC.

This chain joins TRBV9 and TRBJ2-3; 10 bases are shared with TRBD2. Germline V lookup: CDR1 SGDLS, CDR2 YYNGEE. V was pared by 0 bases and J by 6 bases, with 10 bases of the junction left unmatched. The CDR3 extends over 17 amino acids. The CDR3 region has the DNA TGTGCCAGCAGCGTAGACGCTAGCGGGGGATTCCAGGATACGCAGTATTTT. Translating it yields CASSVDASGGFQDTQYF.